The next 13 T cell receptor beta chains were all read from a single sample in a study of OX40 agonist ivuxolimab in advanced cancers. The assay was immunoSEQ multiplex PCR, and TCRdb's table has in-frame clones only and misses some. The sample has 70,000 to 85,000 clones, roughly nine tenths seen once. The sample was CD4+ or CD8+ T cells sorted from blood, taken in a trial of the OX40 agonist ivuxolimab. These TCRs come from an adult with an advanced solid tumor such as melanoma, head and neck, liver or kidney cancer.

This clone appeared once. The V and J genes are TRBV5-1 and TRBJ2-1; 7 bases match TRBD2. J gave up 0 bases and V 7 bases, and 7 bases lay outside the gene matches. The germline gives CDR1 SGHRS, CDR2 YFSETQ. CDR3 length equals 15 residues. The CDR3 sequence: CASSGEGSSYNEQFF. CDR3 DNA sequence: TGCGCCAGCTCGGGGGAGGGGAGCTCCTACAATGAGCAGTTCTTC.

This chain uses TRBV7-9 with TRBJ1-2, with D uncertain. Germline CDR1 SEHNR, CDR2 FQNEAQ (reference sequence). V was cut by 1 base and J by 7 bases, with 10 bases left in between. The CDR3 consists of 13 residues. The CDR3 protein is CASSLGGPSGYTF. Written as DNA, the CDR3 is TGTGCCAGCAGCTTAGGCGGACCTTCTGGCTACACCTTC.

The rearrangement uses TRBV2 and TRBJ2-7; 9 positions match TRBD2. The J segment lost 4 bases and the V segment lost 9 bases, leaving 7 bases of the junction unmatched. The CDR3 has 13 residues. Per germline, CDR1 SNHLY and CDR2 FYNNEI. The chain's CDR3 is CARRLAASYEQYF. The CDR3 coding sequence is TGTGCCAGGAGACTAGCGGCCTCGTACGAGCAGTACTTC.

This clone occurred a few times. This chain joins TRBV5-1 and TRBJ1-1; no clear D gene. The V gene's germline CDR1 is SGHRS and CDR2 YFSETQ. The CDR3 loop spans 14 amino acids. The germline V and J ends were trimmed by 1 base and 0 bases, with 7 bases remaining between them. CDR3 sequence reads: CASSLTGMNTEAFF. The CDR3 bases are TGCGCCAGCAGCTTGACGGGGATGAACACTGAAGCTTTCTTT.

The gene calls are TRBV28 and TRBJ2-3, with D possibly TRBD1 on 6 matching bases. This CDR3 is built from 14 residues. V lost 6 bases, J lost 1 base, and 11 bases lay in between. Germline CDR1 is MDHEN and CDR2 is SYDVKM. The CDR3 sequence: CASRVGQRTDTQYF. The CDR3 coding sequence is TGTGCCAGCAGGGTGGGACAACGCACAGATACGCAGTATTTT.

The V call is TRBV9, the J call TRBJ2-7; TRBD1 agrees at 9 bases. The CDR3 sequence is 15 residues long. Trimming removed 4 bases from V and 2 bases from J; junction bases left unmatched: 7. The germline V gene encodes CDR1 SGDLS and CDR2 YYNGEE. CDR3 region: CASSTGTGPTYEQYF. CDR3 nucleotide sequence: TGTGCCAGCAGCACCGGGACAGGGCCAACCTACGAGCAGTACTTC.

This chain joins TRBV30 and TRBJ2-7; perhaps D is TRBD1 or TRBD2 (5 bases each). Germline V lookup: CDR1 GTSNPN, CDR2 SVGIG (reference sequence). V lost 8 bases and J 2 bases, leaving 16 bases between the germline ends. This CDR3 comprises 13 residues. CDR3 nucleotides: TGTGCCATTATAGGGACCGCACCCTACGAGCAGTACTTC. As protein: CAIIGTAPYEQYF.

The chain employs TRBV29-1 and TRBJ2-5; weak D call: TRBD2 (6 bases). The V gene lost 6 bases and the J gene lost 4 bases, with 12 bases spanning the gap. Germline CDR1 reads SQVTM; CDR2 reads ANQGSEA. CDR3 length: 12 residues. The CDR3 here is CSVRLVIETQYF. The CDR3 nucleotides are TGCAGCGTCCGACTAGTAATAGAGACCCAGTACTTC.

V gene TRBV6-1 combines with J gene TRBJ2-3; D not certain. The germline CDR1 and CDR2 sequences are MNHNS and SASEGT. V was shortened by 6 bases and J by 8 bases, with 15 bases between the two germline ends. The CDR3 spans 13 residues. The CDR3 sequence is CASSQRAASTQYF. In DNA, the CDR3 is TGTGCCAGCAGCCAACGGGCCGCCTCTACGCAGTATTTT.

This chain uses TRBV5-4 with TRBJ1-4, with TRBD1 identical over 7 bases. This CDR3 has 16 residues. The germline CDR1 and CDR2 sequences are SGHNT and YYREEE (reference sequence). The V gene end was trimmed by 4 bases and the J gene end by 8 bases; junction bases not matched to a gene: 14. Here the CDR3 reads CASSAGGGRGGEKLFF. CDR3 nucleotides: TGTGCCAGCAGCGCTGGAGGGGGCAGGGGAGGGGAAAAACTGTTTTTT. Filled out from reference TRBV5-4 and TRBJ1-4, the complete variable domain reads ETGVTQSPTHLIKTRGQQVTLRCSSQSGHNTVSWYQQALGQGPQFIFQYYREEENGRGNFPPRFSGLQFPNYSSELNVNALELDDSALYLCASSAGGGRGGEKLFFGSGTQLSVL.

The genes are TRBV13 and TRBJ2-6; no definite D call. Germline V gene data show CDR1 as PRHDT and CDR2 as FYEKMQ (reference sequence). V was pared by 2 bases and J by 0 bases, with 2 bases between. The CDR3 has 14 amino acids. The CDR3: CASSLISGANVLTF. Here the CDR3 DNA reads TGTGCCAGCAGCTTAATCTCTGGGGCCAACGTCCTGACTTTC.

The chain is built from TRBV25-1 and TRBJ1-4; the match to TRBD1 covers 7 bases. The CDR3 runs to 15 residues. V shed 4 bases and J 4 bases; nucleotides not matched to a gene: 6. Germline CDR1 MGHDK, CDR2 SYGVNS. The CDR3 loop is CASSAWDSGNEKLFF. CDR3 nucleotide sequence: TGTGCCAGCAGTGCATGGGACAGCGGTAATGAAAAACTGTTTTTT.

The chain links TRBV19 to TRBJ1-5; D not certain. Trimming cost V 3 bases and J 0 bases, with 15 bases left between them. The CDR3 has 17 residues. Per germline, CDR1 LNHDA and CDR2 SQIVND (reference sequence). The CDR3 nucleotides are TGTGCCAGTAGTATGTCCCCAAATGGCTATAGCAATCAGCCCCAGCATTTT. Its protein is CASSMSPNGYSNQPQHF.